This entry concerns a single T cell receptor (beta chain). The target antigen is unknown. Recipients boosted at about 4 weeks or about 12 weeks are pooled. This entry comes from a study of T cell responses to AZD1222 COVID-19 vaccine. General study points: Following two doses of AZD1222, Spike-specific TCR breadth and depth rose. Along spike, vaccine-associated CD4 TCRs were found throughout, with dominance at 160-218 and 743-854.

Trimming at V came to 1 base and at J to 2 bases, leaving 4 bases not matched to a gene. There are 16 residues in the CDR3. Germline V CDR1 and CDR2: SGHRS, YFSETQ. Assay: immunoSEQ multiplex PCR; the TCRdb copy retains only in-frame clones and omits some. Found here are 130,000 or so clones, 75% to 95% of them singletons; the top ten hold 1.5% to 2%. The V gene is TRBV5-1, the J gene TRBJ1-3, with 9 bases fitting TRBD1. This receptor was identified in an adult who received the AZD1222 COVID-19 vaccine. The material was peripheral blood, obtained 28 days after the second AZD1222 dose. Here the CDR3 DNA reads TGCGCCAGCAGCTTGTGGACAGGGGCGGCTGGAAACACCATATATTTT. It specifies CASSLWTGAAGNTIYF. Filled out from reference TRBV5-1 and TRBJ1-3, the complete variable domain reads KAGVTQTPRYLIKTRGQQVTLSCSPISGHRSVSWYQQTPGQGLQFLFEYFSETQRNKGNFPGRFSGRQFSNSRSEMNVSTLELGDSALYLCASSLWTGAAGNTIYFGEGSWLTVV.